The following is a T cell receptor beta chain sequence with its context. Its antigen is not known. This sample is part of a study of monozygotic twins with inflammatory bowel disease. Reprocessing the 5' RACE reads, TCRdb reports a single entry for every CDR3 protein and omits DNA. Its clone listing holds approximately 200,000 distinct CDR3 sequences. Study-wide points: For IBD patients, clonotypes shared with others were fewer than for healthy twins, especially with disease activity.

The sequence was collected from a human donor with ulcerative colitis or Crohn's disease, or a healthy co-twin of an affected twin (not recorded which). Source material: blood.

CDR3 region: CASSPSQEQSYEQYF. The rearrangement links TRBV5-1 to TRBJ2-7. CDR1 and CDR2 (germline): SGHRS, YFSETQ. This CDR3 is 15 amino acids long.